This T cell receptor beta chain was captured in a study of cytomegalovirus exposure and HLA in healthy donors. CDR3 size: 15 residues. V was pared by 4 bases and J by 4 bases, with 16 bases between. Germline V lookup: CDR1 SGHTA, CDR2 FQGNSA. Assay used: immunoSEQ multiplex PCR; TCRdb lists only in-frame clones, some missing. The sample holds over 100,000 clones, 75% to 90% seen once. About this clone: The antigen is undetermined.

Study-level results: Subsequent analysis of the roughly 120 validation repertoires found a tendency for first-cohort TCR clusters to co-occur. In vitro checks showed that a few CMV-associated chains really do target CMV antigens. Most TCR sequences were uncommon, yet certain public TCRs appeared in many donors. Overall, around 160 TCR beta chains were annotated as cytomegalovirus-associated.

This receptor was taken from a woman aged 18-30 years in good health and CMV-seronegative. Sequenced input: PBMCs. The chain links TRBV7-2 to TRBJ1-2; TRBD1 might be the D (5 bases). In DNA form, the CDR3 reads TGTGCCAGCAGCTCCCCCGCAGGGTCTCCCTATGGCTACACCTTC. This gives the protein CASSSPAGSPYGYTF.